Below are 30 T cell receptor beta chains sequenced from a single sample in a study of cytomegalovirus exposure and HLA in healthy donors (dated by TCRdb to the late 2010s). The method was the immunoSEQ multiplex PCR assay. The multiplex PCR relied on a mix of 60 forward primers for TCR Vbeta segments and 13 reverse primers for TCR Jbeta segments. In its TCRdb copy, this immuneACCESS table keeps in-frame sequences only and misses some clones. Where compared with another copy, unresolved V genes explain less than half of these, and the others have no known cause. Across this sample there are about 210,000 clones, with almost 80% seen only once. Approximately 2% of the sample lies in the top ten. Sequencing input: PBMCs. The receptors stem from a male donor in good health and CMV-seronegative.

In this sample, this clone turned up once. For the CDR3, the DNA is TGCGCCAGCAGCCAGACGCGGGGCCCCTCCACAGATACGCAGTATTTT. Amino acids: CASSQTRGPSTDTQYF. The chain couples TRBV4-1 to TRBJ2-3; tentative D call: TRBD2 (6 bases). V was clipped by 3 bases and J by 2 bases, with 15 bases between them. The CDR3 totals 16 residues. Germline assignment: CDR1 MGHRA and CDR2 YSYEKL.

This rearrangement joins TRBV5-1 to TRBJ2-7; possibly TRBD2 for D (5 bases). The CDR3 contains 15 residues. Germline CDR1 is SGHRS and CDR2 is YFSETQ. V was pared by 3 bases and J by 3 bases, with 16 bases between. CDR3 coding DNA: TGCGCCAGCAGCTACCTCGGGGTCTCCCTCTACGAGCAGTACTTC. Amino acids: CASSYLGVSLYEQYF.

This clone was detected only a few times. The chain is built from TRBV4-3 and TRBJ2-7; 10 nucleotides align to TRBD2. The germline gives CDR1 LGHNA, CDR2 YSLEER. The CDR3 is made up of 16 amino acids. Trimming cost V 1 base and J 4 bases; bases outside gene matches: 7. CDR3 amino acids: CASSQATGTSVYEQYF. The CDR3 nucleotides are TGCGCCAGCAGCCAAGCGACCGGGACTAGCGTTTACGAGCAGTACTTC.

This rearrangement joins TRBV9 to TRBJ2-6; 14 positions agree with TRBD2. The length of the CDR3 is 21 residues. The V gene end was trimmed by 0 bases and the J gene end by 0 bases; junction bases not matched to a gene: 8. Germline V gene lookup returns CDR1 SGDLS and CDR2 YYNGEE. CDR3 residues: CASSVDGRLAGGFSGANVLTF. The CDR3, as DNA: TGTGCCAGCAGCGTAGATGGAAGACTAGCGGGGGGGTTCTCTGGGGCCAACGTCCTGACTTTC.

V is TRBV6-1 and J is TRBJ1-4; no firm D call. Between the trimmed V and J ends, which lost 6 bases and 16 bases, there was a span of 15 bases. This CDR3 is built from 11 residues. Germline assignment: CDR1 MNHNS and CDR2 SASEGT. The CDR3 is CASSDPDLAFF. CDR3 coding DNA: TGTGCCAGCAGCGACCCAGACTTGGCGTTTTTT.

The V and J genes are TRBV4-3 and TRBJ1-4, with D possibly TRBD1 on 6 matching bases. CDR3 size: 17 residues. Trimming removed 0 bases at V and 8 bases at J, with 19 bases between. Germline V gene lookup returns CDR1 LGHNA and CDR2 YSLEER. The CDR3 sequence is CASSQDLGTPLGEKLFF. The CDR3 DNA follows: TGCGCCAGCAGCCAAGATCTGGGGACACCCTTGGGGGAAAAACTGTTTTTT.

This chain links TRBV25-1 with TRBJ2-1; 11 bases match TRBD2. CDR1 and CDR2 from the germline V gene are MGHDK and SYGVNS. V was pared by 9 bases and J by 4 bases, with 5 bases of the junction left unmatched. The CDR3 runs 14 residues. In nucleotides, the CDR3 is TGTGCCAGTACTACTAGCGGGAGTTACAATGAGCAGTTCTTC. This codes for CASTTSGSYNEQFF.

DNA of the CDR3: TGTGCCAGCAGTCCGGGGGAATGGAACACTGAAGCTTTCTTT. Amino acids: CASSPGEWNTEAFF. The chain uses TRBV6-5 and TRBJ1-1; the D gene is possibly TRBD1 (5 bases). Deletions cut 5 bases from V and 1 base from J, with 11 bases between. Looked up from germline, CDR1 is MNHEY and CDR2 is SVGAGI. The CDR3 runs 14 residues.

This clone was observed a few times. The V gene is TRBV7-8, the J gene TRBJ2-1; D remains unclear. Trimming removed 5 bases from V and 4 bases from J, with 6 bases in between. The V gene's germline CDR1 is SGHVS and CDR2 FQNEAQ. CDR3 length: 12 amino acids. The CDR3 nucleotides are TGTGCCAGCAGCACCCAGTACAATGAGCAGTTCTTC. Translating it yields CASSTQYNEQFF. Based on the CDR3 plus reference TRBV7-8 and TRBJ2-1, the full variable domain is GAGVSQSPRYKVAKRGQDVALRCDPISGHVSLFWYQQALGQGPEFLTYFQNEAQLDKSGLPSDRFFAERPEGSVSTLKIQRTQQEDSAVYLCASSTQYNEQFFGPGTRLTVL.

The chain uses TRBV7-2 and TRBJ2-1; no clear D gene. The length of the CDR3 is 14 residues. Trimming shortened V by 4 bases and J by 2 bases, and 9 bases separated the two germline ends. Germline CDR1 SGHTA, CDR2 FQGNSA. The CDR3 sequence: CASSYSTAYNEQFF. CDR3 sequence (DNA): TGTGCCAGCAGCTACTCAACGGCCTACAATGAGCAGTTCTTC.

CDR3 in amino acids: CASSQEGRGGYTNYGYTF. Here the CDR3 DNA reads TGTGCCAGCAGCCAAGAGGGTAGGGGAGGGTATACTAACTATGGCTACACCTTC. J is TRBJ1-2 and V is TRBV4-2; possibly TRBD1 for D (5 bases). The CDR3 length is 18 residues. V lost 0 bases to trimming and J lost 0 bases, with 17 bases between them. From germline, CDR1 is LGHNA and CDR2 YNFKEQ.

This chain connects TRBV19 to TRBJ1-1; TRBD1 is a possible D gene (5 bases). Germline CDR1 is LNHDA and CDR2 is SQIVND (reference sequence). The CDR3 totals 14 residues. The germline V and J ends were trimmed by 3 bases and 6 bases, with 14 bases remaining between them. The CDR3 DNA reads TGTGCCAGTAGTATCGCCGTTTCAGGGCCTGAAGCTTTCTTT. Translated: CASSIAVSGPEAFF. Together with reference TRBV19 and TRBJ1-1, the CDR3 gives the full variable domain: DGGITQSPKYLFRKEGQNVTLSCEQNLNHDAMYWYRQDPGQGLRLIYYSQIVNDFQKGDIAEGYSVSREKKESFPLTVTSAQKNPTAFYLCASSIAVSGPEAFFGQGTRLTVV.

This rearrangement joins TRBV15 to TRBJ2-7; 10 positions match TRBD2. The germline CDR1 and CDR2 sequences are LNHNV and YYDKDF (reference sequence). The V segment lost 1 base and the J segment 2 bases; nucleotides outside the gene matches: 5. The CDR3 totals 16 residues. This CDR3 reads CATSRGGLAEPYEQYF. The CDR3 nucleotides are TGTGCCACCAGCAGAGGTGGACTAGCGGAACCCTACGAGCAGTACTTC.

This clone was detected only once. The chain employs TRBV12-5 and TRBJ2-1; a possible D gene is TRBD2 (7 bases). V lost 4 bases and J 9 bases, leaving 19 bases between the germline ends. The CDR3 spans 15 residues. The germline gives CDR1 LGHNT, CDR2 FRNRAP. CDR3 sequence (DNA): TGTGCTAGTGGTTCGGGACCCGGGGGGCGTGGTGAGCAGTTCTTC. It codes for CASGSGPGGRGEQFF.

A few counts support this clone. The V gene is TRBV15, the J gene TRBJ2-1; 8 nucleotides match TRBD1. V dropped 2 bases and J dropped 3; count of bases not matched to a gene: 6. The CDR3 consists of 16 residues. Germline lookup yields CDR1 LNHNV and CDR2 YYDKDF (reference sequence). CDR3 DNA sequence: TGTGCCACCAGCAGAACGACAGGGGCTGACTACAATGAGCAGTTCTTC. It is translated as CATSRTTGADYNEQFF.

The chain couples TRBV9 to TRBJ1-1; TRBD1 agrees at 7 bases. The germline V gene has CDR1 SGDLS and CDR2 YYNGEE. V shed 4 bases and J 1 base; nucleotides not matched to a gene: 1. The CDR3 spans 13 residues. For the CDR3, the DNA is TGTGCCAGCAGCCGGACAGGGAACACTGAAGCTTTCTTT. Protein sequence: CASSRTGNTEAFF.

The rearrangement uses TRBV9 and TRBJ1-4; 8 bases map to TRBD1. This CDR3 is built from 15 residues. Unmatched junction bases numbered 5, after V lost 4 bases and J lost 3 bases. The germline CDR1 and CDR2 sequences are SGDLS and YYNGEE. CDR3 region: CASSPRQGSNEKLFF. The DNA for the CDR3 is TGTGCCAGCAGCCCCCGACAGGGGTCTAATGAAAAACTGTTTTTT. The whole variable domain, filled in from reference TRBV9 and TRBJ1-4, reads DSGVTQTPKHLITATGQRVTLRCSPRSGDLSVYWYQQSLDQGLQFLIQYYNGEERAKGNILERFSAQQFPDLHSELNLSSLELGDSALYFCASSPRQGSNEKLFFGSGTQLSVL.

V and J are TRBV29-1 and TRBJ2-1, with D maybe TRBD2 (6 bases). Trimming cost V 6 bases and J 4 bases, with 10 bases left between them. The CDR3 totals 12 residues. CDR1 is SQVTM and CDR2 is ANQGSEA in the germline V gene. The CDR3 nucleotides are TGCAGCGTGCTTGGGGGGTACAATGAGCAGTTCTTC. Translated: CSVLGGYNEQFF.

The gene calls are TRBV30 and TRBJ2-7; tentatively, D is TRBD2 (6 bases). This CDR3 contains 14 residues. Germline CDR1 is GTSNPN and CDR2 is SVGIG (reference sequence). V lost 6 bases and J lost 0, with 15 bases in between. The DNA for the CDR3 is TGTGCCTGTAACTGGGACTGGAGCTCCTACGAGCAGTACTTC. This translates into CACNWDWSSYEQYF.

The chain couples TRBV4-3 to TRBJ2-1, with 11 bases identical to TRBD2. The CDR3 has 16 residues. CDR1 and CDR2 (germline): LGHNA, YSLEER. The V segment lost 4 bases and the J segment 7 bases; nucleotides outside the gene matches: 9. The DNA of the CDR3 is TGCGCCAGCAGCCTGCGTAGCGGGGGGGCCAAGAATGAGCAGTTCTTC. This gives the protein CASSLRSGGAKNEQFF.

The rearrangement uses TRBV5-8 and TRBJ2-6, with D tentatively TRBD1 (5 bases). Germline V gene lookup returns CDR1 SGHTS and CDR2 YDEGEE. This CDR3 is built from 15 residues. Deletions cut 4 bases from V and 0 bases from J, with 8 bases between. CDR3 sequence (DNA): TGTGCCAGCAGCCCCAGGGACTCTGGGGCCAACGTCCTGACTTTC. Residues: CASSPRDSGANVLTF.

The J gene is TRBJ1-2, the V gene TRBV9; 10 bases fit TRBD1. V shed 0 bases and J 5 bases; nucleotides not matched to a gene: 1. CDR3 length: 14 amino acids. Germline CDR1 reads SGDLS; CDR2 reads YYNGEE. Here the CDR3 DNA reads TGTGCCAGCAGCGTAGAGGGACAGGGGTATGGCTACACCTTC. Translating it yields CASSVEGQGYGYTF.

DNA for the CDR3: TGCGCCAGCAGCTGGGACAGTCTAGCCAAAAACATTCAGTACTTC. Translation: CASSWDSLAKNIQYF. The chain couples TRBV5-1 to TRBJ2-4; 7 bases agree with TRBD1. Trimming cost V 3 bases and J 0 bases; bases outside gene matches: 3. This CDR3 is built from 15 residues. Germline V CDR1 and CDR2: SGHRS, YFSETQ.

V usage is TRBV7-6 and J usage is TRBJ2-1; the D gene is possibly TRBD2 (5 bases). The CDR3 totals 14 residues. The V and J ends lost 0 bases and 5 bases respectively, with 8 bases between them. Germline loops: CDR1 SGHVS, CDR2 FNYEAQ. Here the CDR3 reads CASSLALRDNEQFF. Written as DNA, the CDR3 is TGTGCCAGCAGCTTAGCTCTGAGGGACAATGAGCAGTTCTTC.

V gene TRBV4-3 combines with J gene TRBJ1-1; 7 bases map to TRBD1. The V segment lost 3 bases and the J segment 2 bases; nucleotides outside the gene matches: 3. The CDR3 has 14 amino acids. Germline V CDR1 and CDR2: LGHNA, YSLEER. This CDR3 is CASSHGTVNTEAFF. CDR3 DNA sequence: TGCGCCAGCAGCCACGGGACAGTCAACACTGAAGCTTTCTTT.

V is TRBV10-3 and J is TRBJ2-7; a weak D match, TRBD2 (6 bases). Germline V gene data show CDR1 as ENHRY and CDR2 as SYGVKD. Trimming pared 2 bases from V and 4 bases from J, leaving 9 bases between. The CDR3 has 13 residues. The CDR3 loop reads CAISEGAGYEQYF. Here the CDR3 DNA reads TGTGCCATCAGTGAGGGTGCGGGATACGAGCAGTACTTC.

The sample holds a few counts of this clone. In DNA form, the CDR3 reads TGTGCCAGCAGCCGAAGACTAGCGGGCCCCCTGGGGAATGAGCAGTTCTTC. It encodes CASSRRLAGPLGNEQFF. The V gene is TRBV7-2, the J gene TRBJ2-1; the match to TRBD2 covers 10 bases. The CDR3 runs to 17 residues. Losses at the gene ends were 5 bases for V and 7 bases for J; bases not matched to a gene: 14. CDR1 is SGHTA, CDR2 FQGNSA, per germline.

This chain connects TRBV28 to TRBJ1-5; TRBD1 matches 7 bases. Per the germline V gene, CDR1 is MDHEN and CDR2 is SYDVKM. J gave up 0 bases and V 5 bases, and 7 bases lay outside the gene matches. This CDR3 region has 16 residues. The CDR3 spells CASSRSGQYSNQPQHF. The CDR3 coding sequence is TGTGCCAGCAGTCGCTCGGGACAGTATAGCAATCAGCCCCAGCATTTT.

This chain links TRBV7-9 with TRBJ2-7; 8 positions agree with TRBD1. This CDR3 contains 14 residues. Trimming removed 2 bases from V and 2 bases from J; junction bases left unmatched: 2. The V gene's germline CDR1 is SEHNR and CDR2 FQNEAQ (reference sequence). The CDR3 nucleotides read TGTGCCAGCAGCTTAAGGGGACAGGCCTACGAGCAGTACTTC. Its protein is CASSLRGQAYEQYF.

The rearrangement links TRBV2 to TRBJ2-3; D is possibly TRBD2 (6 bases). V gave up 8 bases and J gave up 11 bases, with 14 bases separating them. Per the germline V gene, CDR1 is SNHLY and CDR2 is FYNNEI. The CDR3 totals 11 residues. CDR3 nucleotide sequence: TGTGCCAGCCTGGGACTTAAAGAGCAGTATTTT. Encoded protein: CASLGLKEQYF.